The next 20 T cell receptor gamma chains were all read from a single sample in a study of Vδ1+ human thymocytes. Overall study results and limits: Highly polyclonal TRG and TRD repertoires with Gaussian CDR3 length distributions appeared in thymus.

The template was reverse-transcribed extracted RNA. CDR3 amplicons came from multiplex PCR with pooled V-gene forward and constant-region reverse primers. TCRdb applied CATT to the multiplex PCR reads for clone calling. The table records approximately 25,000 gamma-chain clones, 15% to 25% of them present only once. These receptors' antigens are unknown. Sequenced input: Vdelta1+ gamma-delta thymocytes from the thymus. Sample subset: FACS-sorted CD3+ TCRalphabeta- TCRVdelta1+ TCRVdelta2- thymocytes. Receptors were obtained from a boy under two years old who had congenital heart surgery.

The chain employs TRGV4 and TRGJ1 or TRGJ2. CDR1 and CDR2 (germline): EGSTGY, YDSYTSSV. This CDR3 is 9 amino acids long. The trim removed 10 bases at V and 8 bases at J, leaving 5 bases unmatched. The CDR3 protein is CATVNKKLF. CDR3 sequence (DNA): TGTGCCACTGTCAATAAGAAACTCTTT.

This clone has just one count. This rearrangement joins TRGV9 to TRGJ1 or TRGJ2. CDR3 length: 15 amino acids. The trim removed 0 bases at V and 4 bases at J, leaving 9 bases unmatched. Germline V gene lookup returns CDR1 GITISATS and CDR2 ISYDGTV (reference sequence). CDR3 protein: CALWEVQGRYYKKLF. Here the CDR3 DNA reads TGTGCCTTGTGGGAGGTGCAGGGGAGGTATTATAAGAAACTCTTT.

Notes on this clone: Different DNA sequences within this sample yield the same CDR3. The J gene is TRGJ1 or TRGJ2, the V gene TRGV5. The CDR3 extends over 11 amino acids. The germline V gene encodes CDR1 VINAFY and CDR2 YDVSNSKD. The ends lost 4 bases at V and 7 bases at J; junction bases unmatched: 4. Here the CDR3 DNA reads TGTGCCACCTGGGATCTCTATAAGAAACTCTTT. Its protein product is CATWDLYKKLF.

This chain uses TRGV9 with TRGJ1 or TRGJ2. Per germline, CDR1 GITISATS and CDR2 ISYDGTV (reference sequence). V was pared by 0 bases and J by 3 bases, with 8 bases of the junction left unmatched. The CDR3 sequence is 15 residues long. As DNA, the CDR3 is TGTGCCTTGTGGGAGGTGCCCCTTTTTTATTATAAGAAACTCTTT. This encodes CALWEVPLFYYKKLF.

The chain links TRGV9 to TRGJ1 or TRGJ2. The CDR3 contains 15 residues. Germline trimming cut 0 bases from V and 12 bases from J; bases unmatched to any gene: 17. Germline V CDR1 and CDR2: GITISATS, ISYDGTV (reference sequence). The CDR3 DNA reads TGTGCCTTGTGGGAGGTGTTTCAAGTGTCTAAGGGGAAACTCTTT. This codes for CALWEVFQVSKGKLF.

With respect to this clone: This clone may be a read error of a much larger clone one base away. Other DNA sequences within the sample encode an identical CDR3. The chain joins TRGV9 to TRGJ1 or TRGJ2. The CDR3 has 12 amino acids. After removal of 1 base from V and 5 bases from J, the junction contained 2 bases not matched to a gene. The V gene's germline CDR1 is GITISATS and CDR2 ISYDGTV (reference sequence). CDR3 sequence (DNA): TGTGCCTTGTGGGAGGTTCATTATAAGAAACTCTTT. Protein sequence: CALWEVHYKKLF.

In its sample, this clone was seen a few times. Other DNA sequences of this sample code for an identical CDR3. This rearrangement joins TRGV4 to TRGJ1 or TRGJ2. This CDR3 comprises 13 residues. V lost 2 bases, J lost 3 bases, and 4 bases stayed unmatched. Germline V gene data show CDR1 as EGSTGY and CDR2 as YDSYTSSV. The CDR3, as DNA: TGTGCCACCTGGGATGTCTTTTATTATAAGAAACTCTTT. It yields the protein CATWDVFYYKKLF.

The sample holds a few counts of this clone. The chain carries TRGV5 and TRGJ1 or TRGJ2. The CDR3 spans 14 residues. Looked up from germline, CDR1 is VINAFY and CDR2 is YDVSNSKD. J lost 5 bases, V lost 0 bases, and 7 bases had no gene match. CDR3 sequence (DNA): TGTGCCACCTGGGACAGGCATATCGATTATAAGAAACTCTTT. It is translated as CATWDRHIDYKKLF.

The V call is TRGV5, the J call TRGJ1 or TRGJ2. Trimming took 0 bases from V and 2 from J; bases not matched to a gene: 7. Germline lookup yields CDR1 VINAFY and CDR2 YDVSNSKD. The CDR3 covers 15 residues. For the CDR3, the DNA is TGTGCCACCTGGGACAGGCGGAACTATTATTATAAGAAACTCTTT. As protein: CATWDRRNYYYKKLF.

The chain joins TRGV9 to TRGJ1 or TRGJ2. There are 12 residues in the CDR3. CDR1 and CDR2 from the germline V gene are GITISATS and ISYDGTV (reference sequence). J lost 12 bases, V lost 0 bases, and 8 bases had no gene match. CDR3 in amino acids: CALWEVRQRKLF. DNA of the CDR3: TGTGCCTTGTGGGAGGTGAGGCAGAGGAAACTCTTT.

This clone was counted a few times. The gene calls are TRGV4 and TRGJ1 or TRGJ2. The J segment lost 9 bases and the V segment lost 6 bases, leaving 11 bases of the junction unmatched. There are 12 residues in the CDR3. The germline V gene has CDR1 EGSTGY and CDR2 YDSYTSSV. The CDR3 coding sequence is TGTGCCACCTGGTACCGAGCTCCTAAGAAACTCTTT. Protein product: CATWYRAPKKLF.

For this clone: The junction shows a germline mismatch at one end, possibly a read error. The chain is built from TRGV3 and TRGJ1 or TRGJ2. The germline V gene encodes CDR1 VTNTFY and CDR2 YDVSTARD (reference sequence). The CDR3 runs to 13 residues. This CDR3 reads CATWDHHPYKKLF. The DNA for the CDR3 is TGCGCCACCTGGGACCACCACCCTTATAAGAAACTCTTT.

This clone was detected a few times. V usage is TRGV3 and J usage is TRGJ1 or TRGJ2. Germline trimming cut 0 bases from V and 14 bases from J; bases unmatched to any gene: 10. CDR3 length: 12 amino acids. Looked up from germline, CDR1 is VTNTFY and CDR2 is YDVSTARD (reference sequence). The CDR3 nucleotides are TGTGCCACCTGGGACAGGGGAGGGGGGCAACTCTTT. Translated: CATWDRGGGQLF.

This clone was recorded a few times. V is TRGV3 and J is TRGJ1 or TRGJ2. Unmatched junction bases numbered 7, after V lost 6 bases and J lost 11 bases. The CDR3 runs to 10 residues. The V gene's germline CDR1 is VTNTFY and CDR2 YDVSTARD (reference sequence). The CDR3 region is CATWQPQKLF. CDR3 DNA sequence: TGTGCCACCTGGCAGCCCCAGAAACTCTTT.

Relative to its sample, this clone is medium-sized (0.01 to 0.1%). Other DNA sequences of this sample code for an identical CDR3. V and J are TRGV9 and TRGJ1 or TRGJ2. The V and J ends lost 0 bases and 4 bases, in that order; junction bases with no gene match: 3. The V gene's germline CDR1 is GITISATS and CDR2 ISYDGTV (reference sequence). The CDR3 spans 13 residues. CDR3 in DNA: TGTGCCTTGTGGGAGGTGAGCTATTATAAGAAACTCTTT. Translated, it gives CALWEVSYYKKLF.

With respect to this clone: Other DNA sequences from this sample encode an identical CDR3 as well. V gene TRGV9 combines with J gene TRGJP. The germline gives CDR1 GITISATS, CDR2 ISYDGTV (reference sequence). Trimming at V came to 0 bases and at J to 10 bases, leaving 3 bases not matched to a gene. This CDR3 contains 15 residues. Here the CDR3 DNA reads TGTGCCTTGTGGGAGGTGCTTTTGGGCAAAAAAATCAAGGTATTT. This codes for CALWEVLLGKKIKVF.

There are a few counts of this clone. The gene calls are TRGV5 and TRGJ1 or TRGJ2. Looked up from germline, CDR1 is VINAFY and CDR2 is YDVSNSKD. The CDR3 is made up of 14 amino acids. Losses at the gene ends were 3 bases for V and 5 bases for J; bases not matched to a gene: 10. CDR3 amino acids: CATWDRDGDYKKLF. CDR3 DNA: TGTGCCACCTGGGACCGGGATGGGGATTATAAGAAACTCTTT.

Comments on this clone: This same CDR3 is encoded by further DNA sequences in the sample. J is TRGJP and V is TRGV4. Germline V gene data show CDR1 as EGSTGY and CDR2 as YDSYTSSV. The V gene end was trimmed by 0 bases and the J gene end by 7 bases; junction bases not matched to a gene: 6. There are 17 residues in the CDR3. CDR3 nucleotide sequence: TGTGCCACCTGGGATGGGCCGGGGGAGTTGGGCAAAAAAATCAAGGTATTT. Translation gives CATWDGPGELGKKIKVF.

This clone was counted a few times. Within the sample, other DNA sequences also encode this same CDR3. The rearrangement links TRGV2 to TRGJ1 or TRGJ2. The CDR3 is made up of 11 amino acids. Germline V gene data show CDR1 as EGSNGY and CDR2 as YDSYNSKV. The V gene end was trimmed by 1 base and the J gene end by 12 bases; junction bases not matched to a gene: 6. This chain's CDR3 is CATWDGLGKLF. In DNA form, the CDR3 reads TGTGCCACCTGGGACGGCCTTGGGAAACTCTTT.

This clone was seen more than once but under ten times. The rearrangement links TRGV9 to TRGJ1 or TRGJ2. Germline V gives CDR1 GITISATS, CDR2 ISYDGTV (reference sequence). The trim removed 4 bases at V and 11 bases at J, leaving 8 bases unmatched. The CDR3 consists of 11 residues. The CDR3 sequence: CALWEPEEKLF. Here the CDR3 DNA reads TGTGCCTTGTGGGAACCGGAGGAGAAACTCTTT.